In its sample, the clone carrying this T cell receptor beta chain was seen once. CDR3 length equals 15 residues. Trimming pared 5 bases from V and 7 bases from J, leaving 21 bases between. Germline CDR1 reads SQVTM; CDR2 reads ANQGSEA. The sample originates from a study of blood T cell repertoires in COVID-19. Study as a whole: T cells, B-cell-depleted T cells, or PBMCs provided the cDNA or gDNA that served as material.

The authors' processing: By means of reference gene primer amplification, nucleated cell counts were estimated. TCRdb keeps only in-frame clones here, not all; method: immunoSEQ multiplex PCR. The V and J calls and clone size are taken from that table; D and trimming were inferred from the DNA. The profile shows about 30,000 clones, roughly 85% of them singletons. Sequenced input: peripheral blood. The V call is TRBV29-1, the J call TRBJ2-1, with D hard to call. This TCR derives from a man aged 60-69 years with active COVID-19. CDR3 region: CSVYYTHRGANEQFF. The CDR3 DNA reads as TGCAGCGTTTACTACACTCATAGAGGTGCGAATGAGCAGTTCTTC.